This record covers a single TCR beta chain. The V end was cut by 3 bases, the J end by 8 bases, with 16 bases between. The germline gives CDR1 SEHNR, CDR2 FQNEAQ (reference sequence). The CDR3 is made up of 14 amino acids. The sample belongs to a study of PD-1 blockade in classical Hodgkin lymphoma. All patients relapsed after autologous stem cell transplantation, and brentuximab vedotin exposure varied. Data came from immunoSEQ multiplex PCR; TCRdb stores just in-frame clones and leaves some out. Of around 60,000 clones listed, about 88% were seen once; the top ten hold around 5.4%. Sample: peripheral blood mononuclear cells (PBMCs), taken before the second cycle of nivolumab. The chain is built from TRBV7-9 and TRBJ1-2; weak D call: TRBD1 (5 bases). This TCR derives from a human donor with classical Hodgkin lymphoma. CDR3 residues: CASSLDLAGDGYTF. CDR3 bases: TGTGCCAGCAGCTTGGACCTGGCCGGGGACGGCTACACCTTC.